This T cell receptor (beta chain) was recorded in a study of T cell repertoires in cytomegalovirus infection (dated by TCRdb to between 2018 and 2021). The study in broad terms: The HLA type of each donor mattered for the analysis, because public TCR beta signatures pointed to carriage of CMV infection along with the matching HLA type. On the study overall, not on this receptor specifically: In both this cohort and an independent cohort of some 380 donors, the cumulative frequency of public TCR beta family members distinguished carriers of CMV infection plus the relevant HLA type. The ex vivo response was dominated by HLA-C-restricted CMV-specific TCR beta clonotypes, and the single most frequent clonotype in two of eight donors was supplied by these HLA-C-restricted clonotypes.

There are many counts of this clonotype. Its specific antigen is unknown. Nothing much larger sits one base from this clone, and base qualities are not available. The sequencer listed for this sample is Illumina HiSeq 1500. TCRdb handled the public reads itself, with Q25 trimming in fastp and clone calling in MiXCR, and kept productive beta chains. CDR3 protein duplicates are merged, each entry listing the most common genes and DNA. The sample table shows hundreds of thousands of distinct CDR3 sequences, and approximately 10% are seen once. The top ten clonotypes cover more than 8.5% of the sample. CDR1 and CDR2 (SEHNR, FQNEAQ) derive from the germline V gene (reference sequence). V lost 0 bases and J lost 5 bases; the stretch between them is 10 bases long. Spanning cysteine to phenylalanine, the CDR3 consists of 14 amino acids. Just CDR3 DNA is preserved here, 42 bases in frame from base 1.

Sequencing used PBMCs. This chain joins TRBV7-9 to TRBJ1-2; TRBD1 is perhaps the D gene, given 5 matching bases. The origin of this receptor is a human donor in good health (CMV status not recorded). Some clones in this sample may be carry-over from other donors' samples. The CDR3: CASSLAAGQYGYTF. Read as DNA, the sequence is TGTGCCAGCAGCTTAGCGGCGGGGCAGTATGGCTACACCTTC.